One sample yielded the 25 T cell receptor beta chains listed below, sequenced in a study of T cells in Graves' hyperthyroidism and ophthalmopathy. There were TCR beta CDR3 regions amplified from RNA transcripts. Initially, a first-round RT-PCR of the TCR CDR3 employed the HTBI primer set. Each CDR3 protein gets one entry after TCRdb re-called the multiplex PCR reads with MiXCR. The data contain under 350,000 distinct CDR3 sequences, under 25% of them seen just once; the ten biggest clones take up under 55%. The sequencing input was blood. Receptor source: a woman aged 45-60 years with Graves' hyperthyroidism.

The chain employs TRBV6-2 or TRBV6-3 and TRBJ2-7; tentative D call: TRBD1 (5 bases). The CDR3 totals 14 residues. V was clipped by 2 bases and J by 6 bases, with 14 bases between them. Germline lookup yields CDR1 MNHEY and CDR2 SVGEGT. The CDR3 bases are TGTGCCAGCAGTTACGCCCCTGACAGTTCCGAGCAGTACTTC. Protein sequence: CASSYAPDSSEQYF.

The chain uses TRBV4-1 and TRBJ2-7; 9 nucleotides line up with TRBD1. This CDR3 contains 14 residues. The germline V gene encodes CDR1 MGHRA and CDR2 YSYEKL. V dropped 4 bases and J dropped 4; count of bases not matched to a gene: 5. CDR3 residues: CASSRVGTGYEQYF. The CDR3 nucleotides are TGCGCCAGCAGCCGCGTTGGGACAGGGTACGAGCAGTACTTC.

This sequence joins TRBV4-2 and TRBJ2-7, with 8 bases aligning to TRBD2. The CDR3 has 18 amino acids. V gave up 0 bases and J gave up 3 bases; unmatched junction bases: 13. Per the germline V gene, CDR1 is LGHNA and CDR2 is YNFKEQ. CDR3 loop: CASSQDVVERGTDYEQYF. In nucleotides, the CDR3 is TGTGCCAGCAGCCAAGATGTAGTGGAGCGGGGGACGGACTACGAGCAGTACTTC.

The rearrangement links TRBV3-1 to TRBJ2-5, with 10 positions matching TRBD2. Germline CDR1 LGHDT, CDR2 YNNKEL (reference sequence). Trimming took 1 base from V and 4 from J; bases not matched to a gene: 3. This CDR3 has 15 residues. The CDR3: CASSQGTSGPETQYF. In DNA, the CDR3 is TGTGCCAGCAGCCAAGGGACTAGCGGCCCAGAGACCCAGTACTTC.

The chain has TRBV20-1 and TRBJ2-7; 10 nucleotides line up with TRBD2. The ends lost 5 bases at V and 0 bases at J; junction bases unmatched: 1. The germline CDR1 and CDR2 sequences are DFQATT and SNEGSKA (reference sequence). The CDR3 extends over 13 amino acids. As DNA, the CDR3 is TGCAGTGCTTCTAGCGGGAGCTCCTACGAGCAGTACTTC. Its protein product is CSASSGSSYEQYF.

The DNA for the CDR3 is TGCGCCACCCGGGAGGACCCCTACAATGAGCAGTTCTTC. It specifies CATREDPYNEQFF. V gene TRBV5-1 combines with J gene TRBJ2-1, with 7 bases aligning to TRBD2. This CDR3 comprises 13 residues. The ends lost 9 bases at V and 2 bases at J; junction bases unmatched: 5. Germline V gene lookup returns CDR1 SGHRS and CDR2 YFSETQ.

This clonotype was counted ten times or more. The J gene is TRBJ2-7, the V gene TRBV30, with D possibly matching TRBD1 (6 bases). Per germline, CDR1 GTSNPN and CDR2 SVGIG (reference sequence). Deletions cut 4 bases from V and 3 bases from J, with 16 bases between. This CDR3 comprises 14 residues. CDR3 amino acids: CAWTRTAMGYEQYF. CDR3 coding DNA: TGTGCCTGGACCAGGACAGCCATGGGCTACGAGCAGTACTTC. The full variable domain, completed using reference TRBV30 and TRBJ2-7, is SQTIHQWPATLVQPVGSPLSLECTVEGTSNPNLYWYRQAAGRGLQLLFYSVGIGQISSEVPQNLSASRPQDRQFILSSKKLLLSDSGFYLCAWTRTAMGYEQYFGPGTRLTVT.

This clonotype was found a few times. The rearrangement uses TRBV30 and TRBJ2-7; 7 positions match TRBD1. The junction had 10 bases not matched to a gene; V was cut back by 6 bases and J by 8 bases. The V gene's germline CDR1 is GTSNPN and CDR2 SVGIG (reference sequence). This CDR3 has 12 residues. The CDR3, as DNA: TGTGCCTGCGAAGGGGGCAGGGGGAAGCAGTACTTC. It encodes CACEGGRGKQYF.

This clonotype was recorded many times. V gene TRBV12-3 or TRBV12-4 combines with J gene TRBJ2-5, with TRBD2 matching 9 bases. J lost 5 bases, V lost 6 bases, and 10 bases had no gene match. The CDR3 is made up of 15 amino acids. The CDR3 spells CASRVQAGGGETQYF. CDR3 DNA: TGTGCCAGCAGAGTCCAAGCGGGAGGAGGTGAGACCCAGTACTTC.

The chain recombines TRBV5-1 with TRBJ2-2, with D maybe TRBD2 (5 bases). The CDR3 sequence is 17 residues long. Germline CDR1 SGHRS, CDR2 YFSETQ. V lost 0 bases, J lost 1 base, and 13 bases lay in between. The DNA of the CDR3 is TGCGCCAGCAGCTTGGGCCTATCGGGGTGGAACACCGGGGAGCTGTTTTTT. Translated: CASSLGLSGWNTGELFF.

This clonotype came up many times. As DNA, the CDR3 is TGTGCCAGCAGCCTTTCATTAGGACTACAAGAGACCCAGTACTTC. Protein sequence: CASSLSLGLQETQYF. The chain carries TRBV3-1 and TRBJ2-5; D is possibly TRBD2 (6 bases). This CDR3 contains 15 residues. Germline V gene sequence: CDR1 LGHDT, CDR2 YNNKEL (reference sequence). V was cut by 4 bases and J by 2 bases, with 14 bases left in between.

This sequence joins TRBV30 and TRBJ2-3, with 7 bases identical to TRBD2. This CDR3 comprises 17 residues. After removal of 2 bases from V and 3 bases from J, the junction contained 14 bases not matched to a gene. CDR1 and CDR2 from the germline V gene are GTSNPN and SVGIG (reference sequence). The CDR3 sequence: CAWSYRAGSLLTDTQYF. CDR3 nucleotides: TGTGCCTGGAGTTATAGAGCGGGAAGTCTGCTAACAGATACGCAGTATTTT.

The gene calls are TRBV5-6 and TRBJ1-6; 7 bases match TRBD1. Germline values: CDR1 SGHDT, CDR2 YYEEEE. The J segment lost 6 bases and the V segment lost 4 bases, leaving 7 bases of the junction unmatched. The CDR3 contains 15 residues. CDR3 DNA sequence: TGTGCCAGCAGCCCCCGGGACAGTCTTAATTCACCCCTCCACTTT. The encoded protein is CASSPRDSLNSPLHF. Using reference TRBV5-6 and TRBJ1-6 for the parts outside the CDR3, the full variable domain is DAGVTQSPTHLIKTRGQQVTLRCSPKSGHDTVSWYQQALGQGPQFIFQYYEEEERQRGNFPDRFSGHQFPNYSSELNVNALLLGDSALYLCASSPRDSLNSPLHFGNGTRLTVT.

In its sample, this clonotype was seen many times. The chain employs TRBV20-1 and TRBJ2-3; 9 bases are a match to TRBD1. The CDR3 spans 13 residues. The germline V gene has CDR1 DFQATT and CDR2 SNEGSKA (reference sequence). J was trimmed by 6 bases and V by 7 bases; bases with no gene match: 8. The CDR3 is CSVKQGATDTQYF. Written as DNA, the CDR3 is TGCAGTGTCAAACAGGGGGCGACGGATACGCAGTATTTT.

Many counts were recorded for this clonotype. The chain links TRBV6-1 to TRBJ2-2; 10 bases agree with TRBD1. The CDR3 covers 14 residues. The V segment lost 6 bases and the J segment 7 bases; nucleotides outside the gene matches: 5. CDR1 is MNHNS, CDR2 SASEGT, per germline. The CDR3 protein is CASRGQGTNGELFF. In DNA form, the CDR3 reads TGTGCCAGCAGGGGACAGGGGACGAACGGGGAGCTGTTTTTT.

This clonotype was recorded at least ten times. The genes are TRBV5-1 and TRBJ2-1; TRBD2 aligns across 10 bases. Germline values: CDR1 SGHRS, CDR2 YFSETQ. The CDR3 is 15 amino acids. The V and J ends lost 9 bases and 5 bases, in that order; junction bases with no gene match: 11. CDR3 residues: CATNPGLALNNEQFF. The CDR3 nucleotides are TGCGCCACCAATCCGGGACTAGCGCTAAACAATGAGCAGTTCTTC.

This chain connects TRBV2 to TRBJ1-5; 10 nucleotides agree with TRBD1. The CDR3 is 14 residues long. Germline-derived CDR1 and CDR2 are SNHLY and FYNNEI. The trim removed 4 bases at V and 5 bases at J, leaving 2 bases unmatched. The CDR3 loop is CASSGQGAHQPQHF. CDR3 nucleotide sequence: TGTGCCAGCAGTGGACAGGGGGCCCATCAGCCCCAGCATTTT.

This clonotype was found a few times. The rearrangement links TRBV12-3 or TRBV12-4 to TRBJ2-7; D is unclear. The CDR3 loop spans 11 amino acids. V lost 3 bases to trimming and J lost 6 bases, with 6 bases between them. CDR3 DNA sequence: TGTGCCAGCAGTTTTACGGGCGAGCAGTACTTC. It translates to CASSFTGEQYF.

The gene calls are TRBV9 and TRBJ1-1, with D possibly matching TRBD1 (5 bases). V was trimmed by 3 bases and J by 0 bases, leaving 15 bases between them. The length of the CDR3 is 16 residues. Germline-derived CDR1 and CDR2 are SGDLS and YYNGEE. CDR3 DNA: TGTGCCAGCAGCGCCGACAGCGTCGCCGTGAACACTGAAGCTTTCTTT. Amino acid sequence: CASSADSVAVNTEAFF.

In its sample, this clonotype was seen many times. This chain links TRBV29-1 with TRBJ2-2; D possibly corresponds to TRBD2 (6 bases). Germline CDR1 reads SQVTM; CDR2 reads ANQGSEA. Deletions cut 7 bases from V and 5 bases from J, with 17 bases between. The CDR3 sequence is 14 residues long. CDR3 protein: CSATLAGRTGELFF. CDR3 nucleotide sequence: TGCAGCGCCACACTGGCGGGACGGACCGGGGAGCTGTTTTTT.

There are many counts of this clonotype. This chain joins TRBV28 and TRBJ2-1; D might be TRBD2 (7 bases). Trimming removed 6 bases at V and 10 bases at J, with 22 bases between. The CDR3 runs to 15 residues. CDR1 is MDHEN and CDR2 is SYDVKM in the germline V gene. CDR3 nucleotides: TGTGCCAGCAGGATGGGGGGGCAGGTAGGGCGGGAGCAGTTCTTC. It translates to CASRMGGQVGREQFF.

This clonotype came up a few times. The chain combines TRBV20-1 with TRBJ2-3; the D is unclear. The germline V gene encodes CDR1 DFQATT and CDR2 SNEGSKA (reference sequence). The CDR3 is made up of 14 amino acids. The CDR3 here is CSGCEDPSTDTQYF. In DNA form, the CDR3 reads TGCAGCGGGTGTGAGGACCCTAGCACAGATACGCAGTATTTT.

This clonotype has more than one count but fewer than ten. The chain links TRBV7-9 to TRBJ1-5; 9 nucleotides align to TRBD1. J gave up 6 bases and V 5 bases, and 8 bases lay outside the gene matches. The CDR3 covers 15 residues. Germline loops: CDR1 SEHNR, CDR2 FQNEAQ (reference sequence). The CDR3: CASSPTGGRSQPQHF. The CDR3 coding sequence is TGTGCCAGCAGCCCTACAGGGGGCCGGAGTCAGCCCCAGCATTTT.

This clonotype was recorded many times. The chain uses TRBV5-1 and TRBJ2-7; TRBD1 might be the D (7 bases). This CDR3 is 15 amino acids long. Germline V gene lookup returns CDR1 SGHRS and CDR2 YFSETQ. V was trimmed by 2 bases and J by 4 bases, leaving 16 bases between them. The CDR3 region is CASSLRQGGEYEQYF. In DNA, the CDR3 is TGCGCCAGCAGCTTAAGACAGGGCGGGGAATACGAGCAGTACTTC.

This clonotype was recorded many times. V gene TRBV2 combines with J gene TRBJ1-2; D is undetermined. Germline-derived CDR1 and CDR2 are SNHLY and FYNNEI. V lost 6 bases, J lost 8 bases, and 25 bases lay in between. CDR3 length: 16 residues. The CDR3 region has the DNA TGTGCCAGCAGCTTGGATACCTTGGGTCCATCAAAAGGCTACACCTTC. This encodes CASSLDTLGPSKGYTF.